This T cell receptor beta chain was recorded in a study of T cells in Graves' hyperthyroidism and ophthalmopathy. Whole-study results and caveats: A model built on 13 V-J features separated ophthalmopathy from stable hyperthyroidism.

To note about this clonotype: The antigen is unknown.

The diagnoses drew upon clinical symptoms, serum thyroxine and TRAb, thyroid ultrasound and orbital computed tomography. Isolation of PBMCs was performed on about 10 ml fresh peripheral blood. Researchers took RNA transcripts and amplified the TCR beta CDR3 regions from them. HTBI primers drove first-round RT-PCR of the TCR CDR3. Each CDR3 protein is one row after TCRdb ran MiXCR on the multiplex PCR reads. The sample lists about 520,000 distinct CDR3 sequences, about 24% occurring once. Sequencing was carried out using blood. This TCR was recovered from a woman in her 30s with Graves' ophthalmopathy.

CDR3 nucleotide sequence: TGTGCCAGCACTCAAAACGGGGTTCAGAACACTGAAGCTTTCTTT. It codes for CASTQNGVQNTEAFF. The gene calls are TRBV27 and TRBJ1-1; no firm D call. V was pared by 7 bases and J by 1 base, with 16 bases between. The CDR3 sequence is 15 residues long. Looked up from germline, CDR1 is MNHEY and CDR2 is SMNVEV (reference sequence).